The subject of this entry is one TCR beta chain. It has no known antigen specificity. No quality values exist for individual bases; no much larger clone is one base distant. The sample belongs to a study of blood T cell repertoires in COVID-19 (TCRdb year 2020). Concerning the study at large: Collaborator samples came from the United States, Italy and Spain and covered acute and convalescent phases of COVID-19. The material from the prospective study consisted of cDNA or gDNA derived from T cells, B-cell-depleted T cells, or PBMCs. Deeply sampled blood TCRbeta repertoires from subjects exposed to, actively infected with, or recovered from COVID-19 were included in the dataset. A freely available public database, intended as a resource for researchers studying the immune response to SARS-CoV-2, is where the repertoires were released. The samples were drawn from the first 160 participants of the ongoing ImmuneRACE study and from under 1,500 subjects provided by 6 global collaborators. The sample metadata nearly always contained a de-identified subject ID, COVID-19 status, age in years and sex. Where available, HLA class I and class II types were obtained from metadata supplied by the sample provider rather than from assay-based typing. Overall study results and their limits: Clinical and demographic metadata were provided uncurated, with the amount varying by source and participant.

TCRbeta CDR3 regions were amplified from genomic DNA using the immunoSEQ Assay, a bias-controlled multiplex PCR. Per the authors' processing: Within the assay, amplification of reference gene primers was used to estimate how many nucleated cells each sample contained. To quantify the absolute abundance of each unique TCRbeta CDR3 rearrangement, sequence reads were collapsed and filtered. Productive Simpson clonality was computed per sample as the square root of Simpson's diversity index over productive rearrangements. The immuneACCESS repertoire file appears here via TCRdb, limited to in-frame rearrangements. These files lack a portion of the clones; in checked studies, under half of the deficit traces to unresolved V genes, and the cause of the others is not known. V and J calls and clone size follow that table, whereas D and trimming were derived from the DNA. The sample contains about 84,000 clones, over 70% of them found a single time. The ten largest clones represent approximately 5.4% of the sample.

Each collaborating institution followed its own protocols to collect whole blood in K2EDTA tubes. For TCRbeta analysis, collaborators shipped samples in one of three forms: frozen whole blood, isolated PBMCs, or DNA extracted from either of those sample types. The CDR3 spans 15 residues, from the cysteine through the phenylalanine. Only the CDR3 DNA is retained, 45 bases long and in frame from the first base. Taken from the germline V gene (reference sequence), the CDR1 and CDR2 loops are LGHDT and YNNKEL. The junction shows trimming of 0 bases on V and 4 bases on J, plus 10 bases between the germline ends.

The chain is assembled from TRBV3-1 (or the pseudogene TRBV3-2) and TRBJ1-5; no confident D gene assignment can be made. The sample was peripheral blood. This TCR was sampled from a man over 45 with active or convalescent COVID-19. CDR3 region: CASSQEGVPNQPQHF. The DNA sequence follows: TGTGCCAGCAGCCAAGAAGGAGTCCCGAATCAGCCCCAGCATTTT.